Shown below are 29 T cell receptor beta chains from a single sample sequenced in a study of cytomegalovirus exposure and HLA in healthy donors. PCR amplification relied on 60 Vbeta primers (plus 13 Jbeta primers). Some clones are missing from TCRdb's copy, which holds only in-frame ones; the method was immunoSEQ multiplex PCR. Among 160,000 or so clones listed, about 80% were seen once. Specimen: PBMCs. All receptors derive from a man between 25 and 39 years old in good health and CMV-seronegative.

J is TRBJ2-7 and V is TRBV30; the D gene is possibly TRBD2 (6 bases). CDR1 and CDR2 (germline): GTSNPN, SVGIG (reference sequence). The V end lost 1 base, the J end lost 7 bases, and 8 bases lay between the germline ends. This CDR3 is 11 amino acids long. CDR3 in DNA: TGTGCCTGGAGTGGGGGGGAGGAGCAGTACTTC. This translates into CAWSGGEEQYF.

V is TRBV19 and J is TRBJ2-5; a possible D gene is TRBD2 (6 bases). The CDR3 loop spans 15 amino acids. Germline V gene sequence: CDR1 LNHDA, CDR2 SQIVND (reference sequence). V was trimmed by 3 bases and J by 4 bases, leaving 15 bases between them. DNA for the CDR3: TGTGCCAGTAGTATGGGGGGTACGCTTAGAGAGACCCAGTACTTC. This translates into CASSMGGTLRETQYF.

V gene TRBV7-3 combines with J gene TRBJ2-2; TRBD2 might be the D (6 bases). V lost 1 base and J lost 1, with 10 bases in between. Germline V lookup: CDR1 SGHTA, CDR2 FQGTGA. The CDR3 consists of 16 residues. The CDR3 region is CASSLSGGVNTGELFF. CDR3 DNA sequence: TGTGCCAGCAGCTTAAGTGGCGGGGTGAACACCGGGGAGCTGTTTTTT.

The chain joins TRBV21-1 to TRBJ2-1; the table gives TRBD2 as D, unverified against the DNA. TRBV21-1 is a listed pseudogene. This CDR3 contains 17 residues. In DNA form, the CDR3 reads TGTGCCAGCAGCCAAGCCACAGCGGGAAAGGTGAGGAATGAGCAGTTCTTC. This gives the protein CASSQATAGKVRNEQFF.

Here the CDR3 DNA reads TGTGCCAGCAGCCCCGGGACTAGCGGGAATACCTACGAGCAGTACTTC. This sequence encodes CASSPGTSGNTYEQYF. V usage is TRBV5-4 and J usage is TRBJ2-7; 13 bases are a match to TRBD2. V lost 4 bases to trimming and J lost 2 bases; unmatched junction nucleotides: 6. The CDR3 loop spans 16 amino acids. The germline CDR1 and CDR2 sequences are SGHNT and YYREEE (reference sequence).

J is TRBJ2-3 and V is TRBV7-2; 7 bases line up with TRBD2. Germline CDR1 SGHTA, CDR2 FQGNSA. The CDR3 loop spans 15 amino acids. V lost 2 bases, J lost 2 bases, and 4 bases stayed unmatched. For the CDR3, the DNA is TGTGCCAGCAGCTTAAGAGCGGGGCTCACAGATACGCAGTATTTT. Translation gives CASSLRAGLTDTQYF.

The CDR3 sequence is CASSQGGDSGYTF. CDR3 nucleotides: TGTGCCAGCAGCCAAGGGGGGGATAGCGGCTACACCTTC. The V and J genes are TRBV14 and TRBJ1-2; D might be TRBD1 (5 bases). The CDR3 consists of 13 residues. V dropped 1 base and J dropped 8 bases, with 11 bases sitting between them. Germline values: CDR1 SGHDN, CDR2 FVKESK.

The chain has TRBV19 and TRBJ2-1, with 7 bases that match TRBD2. The CDR3 is 15 amino acids. After removal of 6 bases from V and 7 bases from J, the junction contained 12 bases not matched to a gene. Per germline, CDR1 LNHDA and CDR2 SQIVND (reference sequence). The CDR3 sequence is CASSRGRESSNEQFF. CDR3 in DNA: TGTGCCAGTAGCCGCGGGCGGGAGAGTTCGAATGAGCAGTTCTTC.

The chain carries TRBV9 and TRBJ2-7, with 8 bases aligning to TRBD1. With 0 bases clipped from V and 7 bases from J, the junction kept 6 bases outside the gene matches. Germline assignment: CDR1 SGDLS and CDR2 YYNGEE. The CDR3 runs 14 residues. The CDR3 coding sequence is TGTGCCAGCAGCGTAGCACAGGGGGGAGGTGAGCAGTACTTC. Amino acids: CASSVAQGGGEQYF.

The V gene is TRBV15, the J gene TRBJ2-7; a weak D match, TRBD1 (5 bases). Germline CDR1 reads LNHNV; CDR2 reads YYDKDF (reference sequence). There are 15 residues in the CDR3. V lost 8 bases, J lost 2 bases, and 19 bases lay in between. Here the CDR3 DNA reads TGTGCCACCCAGTTTAGCCCAGGGCCCACCTACGAGCAGTACTTC. Its protein product is CATQFSPGPTYEQYF.

The genes are TRBV6-4 and TRBJ2-1; unclear D gene. Per germline, CDR1 MRHNA and CDR2 SNTAGT. Trimming left V 1 base short and J 5 bases short, with 3 bases between. The CDR3 extends over 12 amino acids. The CDR3 reads CASSDFNNEQFF. DNA of the CDR3: TGTGCCAGCAGTGACTTCAACAATGAGCAGTTCTTC.

The rearrangement uses TRBV7-9 and TRBJ2-1; 8 positions match TRBD2. Germline V gene lookup returns CDR1 SEHNR and CDR2 FQNEAQ (reference sequence). The CDR3 is made up of 15 amino acids. Trimming took 5 bases from V and 6 from J; bases not matched to a gene: 9. CDR3 sequence (DNA): TGTGCCAGCAGCACTGGACTAGCTCCCGGCAATGAGCAGTTCTTC. Its translation is CASSTGLAPGNEQFF.

This chain connects TRBV6-4 to TRBJ2-7, with D possibly being TRBD1 (6 bases). The CDR3 covers 16 residues. Trimming removed 4 bases from V and 0 bases from J, with 16 bases in between. Germline V lookup: CDR1 MRHNA, CDR2 SNTAGT. The CDR3, as DNA: TGTGCCAGCAGTGCTCAGGGGACCCCGGGCTCCTACGAGCAGTACTTC. Protein sequence: CASSAQGTPGSYEQYF.

The rearrangement joins TRBV5-1 to TRBJ2-7; the D is unclear. This CDR3 has 13 residues. V was pared by 7 bases and J by 1 base, with 12 bases between. Germline V gives CDR1 SGHRS, CDR2 YFSETQ. CDR3 sequence (DNA): TGCGCCAGCGCCTTGGTACAGTCCTACGAGCAGTACTTC. It encodes CASALVQSYEQYF.

The V gene is TRBV6-5, the J gene TRBJ1-2; 7 bases are a match to TRBD1. The trim removed 1 base at V and 3 bases at J, leaving 5 bases unmatched. In germline, CDR1 is MNHEY, CDR2 SVGAGI. The CDR3 has 15 residues. CDR3 sequence reads: CASSYLTGRDYGYTF. The CDR3 region has the DNA TGTGCCAGCAGTTACTTGACAGGGCGAGACTATGGCTACACCTTC.

This clone was observed once. The chain is built from TRBV2 and TRBJ2-1, with 13 bases matching TRBD2. Trimming at V came to 2 bases and at J to 6 bases, leaving 4 bases not matched to a gene. CDR1 and CDR2 from the germline V gene are SNHLY and FYNNEI. The CDR3 length is 16 residues. The CDR3 protein is CASSEFGTSGINEQFF. Written as DNA, the CDR3 is TGTGCCAGCAGTGAATTCGGGACTAGCGGGATCAATGAGCAGTTCTTC.

The J gene is TRBJ1-4, the V gene TRBV7-6; 7 bases fit TRBD1. Per germline, CDR1 SGHVS and CDR2 FNYEAQ. The CDR3 runs 17 residues. The V and J ends lost 3 bases and 6 bases, in that order; junction bases with no gene match: 13. CDR3 amino acids: CASSLRGRISRDEKLFF. CDR3 nucleotides: TGTGCCAGCAGCTTGAGGGGGCGAATCTCCCGGGATGAAAAACTGTTTTTT.

This clone was observed a single time. The chain carries TRBV5-4 and TRBJ2-7, with 11 bases lining up with TRBD2. Trimming cost V 0 bases and J 5 bases; bases outside gene matches: 4. This CDR3 is 15 amino acids long. The germline V gene encodes CDR1 SGHNT and CDR2 YYREEE (reference sequence). The CDR3 DNA sequence: TGTGCCAGCAGCTTGGGACTAGCGGGACAGGACGAGCAGTACTTC. It encodes CASSLGLAGQDEQYF.

The CDR3 sequence is CASSSDRGNTEAFF. The CDR3 DNA reads TGTGCCAGCAGCTCGGACAGGGGGAACACTGAAGCTTTCTTT. The chain combines TRBV7-9 with TRBJ1-1; 9 bases are a match to TRBD1. This CDR3 is built from 14 residues. Germline CDR1 SEHNR, CDR2 FQNEAQ (reference sequence). V lost 4 bases, J lost 1 base, and 1 base stayed unmatched.

The chain couples TRBV9 to TRBJ2-1; TRBD1 agrees at 12 bases. Germline V CDR1 and CDR2: SGDLS, YYNGEE. The CDR3 has 16 amino acids. V dropped 3 bases and J dropped 4; count of bases not matched to a gene: 5. The CDR3: CASSAGGQGAYNEQFF. In nucleotides, the CDR3 is TGTGCCAGCAGCGCGGGGGGACAGGGGGCTTACAATGAGCAGTTCTTC.

The rearrangement links TRBV5-5 to TRBJ1-1; 11 bases line up with TRBD1. The CDR3 loop spans 14 amino acids. V lost 3 bases to trimming and J lost 4 bases; unmatched junction nucleotides: 2. The germline gives CDR1 SGHKS, CDR2 YYEKEE (reference sequence). The CDR3 protein is CASSSGQGATEAFF. The CDR3 DNA follows: TGTGCCAGCAGCTCAGGACAGGGGGCCACTGAAGCTTTCTTT.

The chain carries TRBV11-2 and TRBJ2-7; D is unclear. CDR1 SGHAT and CDR2 FQNNGV come from the germline V gene. Trimming cost V 5 bases and J 0 bases, with 14 bases left between them. The CDR3 length is 15 residues. In DNA, the CDR3 is TGTGCCAGCAGCCTTGAGGCGATGAGCTCCTACGAGCAGTACTTC. Its translation: CASSLEAMSSYEQYF.

The chain links TRBV19 to TRBJ2-5; 7 nucleotides align to TRBD2. Germline lookup yields CDR1 LNHDA and CDR2 SQIVND (reference sequence). The CDR3 is 13 amino acids. The trim removed 6 bases at V and 1 base at J, leaving 2 bases unmatched. The CDR3 spells CASRGLIQETQYF. The CDR3 DNA reads TGTGCCAGTAGGGGACTAATCCAAGAGACCCAGTACTTC.

This clone was counted once. The chain couples TRBV27 to TRBJ2-3; a weak D match, TRBD2 (6 bases). Trimming cost V 3 bases and J 6 bases, with 7 bases left between them. CDR3 length: 12 residues. From germline, CDR1 is MNHEY and CDR2 SMNVEV (reference sequence). CDR3 sequence reads: CASSFGGDTQYF. Written as DNA, the CDR3 is TGTGCCAGCAGTTTTGGGGGGGATACGCAGTATTTT.

The CDR3 is CASSSRRTGAFGTEAFF. CDR3 nucleotide sequence: TGTGCCAGCAGTTCGAGGCGGACAGGGGCGTTTGGCACTGAAGCTTTCTTT. V gene TRBV28 combines with J gene TRBJ1-1; 9 bases agree with TRBD1. V shed 4 bases and J 4 bases; nucleotides not matched to a gene: 13. Germline loops: CDR1 MDHEN, CDR2 SYDVKM. The CDR3 totals 17 residues.

The J gene is TRBJ2-1, the V gene TRBV6-4, with D perhaps TRBD1 (6 bases). Per the germline V gene, CDR1 is MRHNA and CDR2 is SNTAGT. V gave up 7 bases and J gave up 8 bases, with 30 bases separating them. This CDR3 contains 18 residues. The DNA for the CDR3 is TGTGCCAGCAAGGAATCCACAGGGCCTCTAGAGCCCGGGCATGAGCAGTTCTTC. Translating it yields CASKESTGPLEPGHEQFF.

The chain recombines TRBV19 with TRBJ1-5, with 9 bases matching TRBD1. V gave up 5 bases and J gave up 4 bases; unmatched junction bases: 6. This CDR3 is 15 amino acids long. Looked up from germline, CDR1 is LNHDA and CDR2 is SQIVND (reference sequence). In nucleotides, the CDR3 is TGTGCCAGTAGTTCACAGGGGGCGCATAATCAGCCCCAGCATTTT. It codes for CASSSQGAHNQPQHF.

This clone turned up a few times. CDR3 residues: CASSSTVPEANYGYTF. The CDR3 nucleotides read TGCGCCAGCAGCTCCACAGTTCCCGAAGCTAACTATGGCTACACCTTC. This rearrangement joins TRBV5-1 to TRBJ1-2, with no clear D. The CDR3 has 16 amino acids. Germline lookup yields CDR1 SGHRS and CDR2 YFSETQ. Between the trimmed V and J ends, which lost 3 bases and 0 bases, there was a span of 15 bases.

This chain uses TRBV5-4 with TRBJ2-1; TRBD2 matches 8 bases. Germline loops: CDR1 SGHNT, CDR2 YYREEE (reference sequence). Trimming cost V 3 bases and J 8 bases; bases outside gene matches: 10. The CDR3 length is 15 residues. The CDR3 coding sequence is TGTGCCAGCAGCTCACTAGCGGTAAAAAGGGATGAGCAGTTCTTC. Translated: CASSSLAVKRDEQFF.